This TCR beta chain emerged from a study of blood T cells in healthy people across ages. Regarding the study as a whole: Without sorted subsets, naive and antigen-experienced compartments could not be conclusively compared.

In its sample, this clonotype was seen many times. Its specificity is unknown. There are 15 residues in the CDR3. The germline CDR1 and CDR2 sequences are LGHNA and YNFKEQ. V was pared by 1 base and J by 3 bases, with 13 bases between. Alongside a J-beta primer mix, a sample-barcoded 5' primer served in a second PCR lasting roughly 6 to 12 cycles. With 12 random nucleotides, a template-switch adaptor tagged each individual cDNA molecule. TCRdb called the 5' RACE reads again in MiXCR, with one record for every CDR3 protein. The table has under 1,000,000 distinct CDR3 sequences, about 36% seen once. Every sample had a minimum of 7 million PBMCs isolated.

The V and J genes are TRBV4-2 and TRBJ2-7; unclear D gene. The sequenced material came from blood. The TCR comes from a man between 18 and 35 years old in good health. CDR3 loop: CASSQVPETDYEQYF. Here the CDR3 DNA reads TGTGCCAGCAGCCAAGTGCCTGAAACCGACTACGAGCAGTACTTC.